This note documents a single T cell receptor beta chain sequence. Each recovered donor of Cohort 3 presented with two negative PCRs, clearance, or symptom resolution. Sequencing used immunoSEQ multiplex PCR; TCRdb keeps in-frame clones, though not all of them. The sample has 150,000 to 200,000 clones, roughly 88% seen once. This record belongs to a study of blood T cell repertoires in COVID-19. The CDR3 loop spans 17 amino acids. Trimming at V came to 1 base and at J to 5 bases, leaving 10 bases not matched to a gene. Germline V CDR1 and CDR2: SGHNT, YENEEA. Sequenced input: PBMCs or T cells enriched from blood (not recorded which). This clonotype originated in a man in his fifties or sixties who had recovered from COVID-19. The chain employs TRBV11-3 and TRBJ1-1, with TRBD1 matching over 10 bases. CDR3 in DNA: TGTGCCAGCAGCTTAGGACCGGGACAGGGGCTGGTAACTGAAGCTTTCTTT. Its translation: CASSLGPGQGLVTEAFF.